This T cell receptor beta chain was recovered during a study of T cells in Graves' hyperthyroidism and ophthalmopathy. Overall study context: Peripheral blood was collected at initial diagnosis, before any treatment. Overall study results and limits: Blood also held most thyroid clonotypes expanded beyond 0.001.

There are many counts of this clonotype. Its specificity is not known. The CDR3 has 15 residues. CDR1 is LNHNV and CDR2 is YYDKDF in the germline V gene (reference sequence). V was clipped by 0 bases and J by 4 bases, with 9 bases between them. Amplification yielded TCR beta CDR3 regions, with RNA transcripts as the source. In the first-round RT-PCR of the TCR CDR3, the HTBI primer set was used. TCRdb ran MiXCR on the multiplex PCR reads and lists one entry per CDR3 protein. The data contain around 490,000 distinct CDR3 sequences, 15% to 20% of them seen just once; the ten biggest clones take up approximately 48%. Diagnoses were made from clinical symptoms, serum measures (thyroxine and TRAb), thyroid ultrasound and orbital computed tomography.

Material for sequencing was blood. This chain connects TRBV15 to TRBJ1-4, with D tentatively TRBD1 (6 bases). This TCR was recovered from a man aged 35 to 55 with Graves' ophthalmopathy. CDR3 nucleotide sequence: TGTGCCACCAGCAGAGATCTGGACAGTAATGAAAAACTGTTTTTT. It codes for CATSRDLDSNEKLFF.